This is a list of T cell receptor beta chains from one sample in a study of post-analysis software for immune sequencing data. TCRdb re-called the PCR reads with MiXCR, one entry per CDR3 protein. The sample shows almost 700,000 distinct CDR3 sequences, around 64% of them seen only once. Sequencing was done on a sample of blood. These receptors came from a girl aged 2-10 years with multiple sclerosis. The CDR3 runs from the conserved cysteine through the conserved F or W. A D gene is named only where the DNA matches it firmly. Clone size, where shown, is once, few, many, or a class for clones that have expanded.

j_gene	abundance	v_gene	len	d_gene	CDR3nt	CDR3aa
TRBJ1-1	few	TRBV29-1	13	NA	TGCAGCGTTGAAGAGGGCCAGAACACTGAAGCTTTCTTT	CSVEEGQNTEAFF
TRBJ2-1	NA	TRBV10-3	11	NA	TGTGCCATCAGCGGACTCAATGAGCAGTTCTTC	CAISGLNEQFF
TRBJ2-7	NA	TRBV5-1	16	TRBD1	TGCGCCAGCAGGCCCATCCCCGGGACAGCAGGCGGCGAGCAGTACTTC	CASRPIPGTAGGEQYF
TRBJ2-7	NA	TRBV2	14	NA	TGTGCCAGCAGTGAAGTTAGGGTAGGGGGCGAGCAGTACTTC	CASSEVRVGGEQYF
TRBJ1-2	NA	TRBV12-3/TRBV12-4	15	NA	TGTGCCAGCAGTTTAGCAAGAGGAAATTTTTATGGCTACACCTTC	CASSLARGNFYGYTF
TRBJ2-7	few	TRBV28	16	TRBD2	TGTGCCAGCAGTTCCCTTAAGCGGGAGGGTCCCTACGAGCAGTACTTC	CASSSLKREGPYEQYF
TRBJ2-7	NA	TRBV5-1	18	TRBD2	TGCGCCAGCAGCTTGTGGGCTAGCGGGAGCTCAAAATCCTACGAGCAGTACTTC	CASSLWASGSSKSYEQYF
TRBJ2-7	NA	TRBV27	14	TRBD2	TGTGCCAGCAGACGGACTAGCGGGAGCCACGAGCAGTACTTC	CASRRTSGSHEQYF
TRBJ2-5	once	TRBV6-2/TRBV6-3	11	NA	TGTGCCAGCAGTGAATCGGGTATCCAGTACTTC	CASSESGIQYF
TRBJ2-5	NA	TRBV13	16	TRBD1	TGTGCCAGCAGCTTAGGGCGGACAGGGTTCCAAGAGACCCAGTACTTC	CASSLGRTGFQETQYF
TRBJ2-1	NA	TRBV10-3	18	TRBD1	TGTGCCATCAGTGAGTCGATATCTAGGGGCAGGGGGCTCGATGAGCAGTTCTTC	CAISESISRGRGLDEQFF
TRBJ1-1	few	TRBV11-2	17	NA	TGTGCCAGCAGCTTAGATCGTTGGGGCGTAATGAACACTGAAGCTTTCTTT	CASSLDRWGVMNTEAFF
TRBJ2-5	NA	TRBV6-1	13	NA	TGTGCCATCCATCGACGGGGGAGATGGACCCAGTACTTC	CAIHRRGRWTQYF
TRBJ2-7	few	TRBV7-2	18	NA	TGTGCCAGCAGCTTAAGGCCGTCAAATCGGCGATTTGTCTACGAGCAGTACTTC	CASSLRPSNRRFVYEQYF
TRBJ2-1	few	TRBV20-1	14	NA	TGCAGTGCTCGCAGGGTTGGAGGACACAATGAGCAGTTCTTC	CSARRVGGHNEQFF
TRBJ2-1	NA	TRBV5-1	15	TRBD2	TGCGCCAGCAGTCTTAGCGGGGACACCTACAATGAGCAGTTCTTC	CASSLSGDTYNEQFF
TRBJ1-5	NA	TRBV20-1	15	NA	TGCAGTGCCAATAAACCAGGGGATAGCAATCAGCCCCAGCATTTT	CSANKPGDSNQPQHF
TRBJ1-5	NA	TRBV7-8	12	NA	TGTGCCAGCAGTCCGACCGATCAGCCCCAGCATTTT	CASSPTDQPQHF
TRBJ1-2	few	TRBV12-3/TRBV12-4	13	TRBD1	TGTGCCAGCAGTACCGGGACAGGGAATGGCTACACCTTC	CASSTGTGNGYTF
TRBJ2-7	NA	TRBV6-2/TRBV6-3	16	NA	TGTGCCAGCAGTCCCCCTGGACAGCTCCGCTCCTACGAGCAGTACTTC	CASSPPGQLRSYEQYF
TRBJ2-3	NA	TRBV2	15	TRBD1	TGTGCCAGCAGTGGCTGGACAGGGATCACAGATACGCAGTATTTT	CASSGWTGITDTQYF
TRBJ1-2	NA	TRBV6-6	14	NA	TGTGCCAGCAGTTCTAAGACAGCTAACTATGGCTACACCTTC	CASSSKTANYGYTF
TRBJ2-7	NA	TRBV20-1	13	TRBD2	TGCAGTGTAGCGGGCCTTTCTTCATACGAGCAGTACTTC	CSVAGLSSYEQYF
TRBJ1-1	NA	TRBV29-1	13	TRBD1	TGCAGCGTTGGACAGGGGAGCAACACTGAAGCTTTCTTT	CSVGQGSNTEAFF
TRBJ1-5	NA	TRBV25-1	13	NA	TGTGCCAGCAGTAGCAGGGACAATCAGCCCCAGCATTTT	CASSSRDNQPQHF
TRBJ2-7	few	TRBV10-3	12	NA	TGTGCCACTCAGGGGCTTAACGACGAGCAGTACTTC	CATQGLNDEQYF
TRBJ2-1	NA	TRBV9	15	TRBD2	TGTGCCAGCAGCGTATCTAGGGCGGGGGACAATGAGCAGTTCTTC	CASSVSRAGDNEQFF
TRBJ2-2	NA	TRBV12-3/TRBV12-4	14	NA	TGTGCCAGCAGTTTGAAAGGGGGCACCGGGGAGCTGTTTTTT	CASSLKGGTGELFF
TRBJ1-2	few	TRBV7-8	14	NA	TGTGCCAGCAGCTTAATGGGGAGTAACTATGGCTACACCTTC	CASSLMGSNYGYTF
TRBJ2-5	NA	TRBV10-3	15	TRBD2	TGTGCCATCAGTGACCAAGGCGGGAGGGATGAGACCCAGTACTTC	CAISDQGGRDETQYF
TRBJ2-5	NA	TRBV20-1	11	NA	TGCAGTGCTCTAACCTTGGAGACCCAGTACTTC	CSALTLETQYF
TRBJ2-3	few	TRBV20-1	15	NA	TGCAGTGCTGAAACTCCGGGACCTCAGGCAGATACGCAGTATTTT	CSAETPGPQADTQYF
TRBJ1-2	NA	TRBV6-5	16	TRBD1	TGTGCCAGCAGCTATACGCCGACAGGGATCAACTATGGCTACACCTTC	CASSYTPTGINYGYTF
TRBJ2-3	few	TRBV7-9	15	NA	TGTGCCAGCAGCTTGGACGGGACGACCCCAGATACGCAGTATTTT	CASSLDGTTPDTQYF
TRBJ1-1	NA	TRBV6-2/TRBV6-3	15	NA	TGTGCCAGCAGTTACTCGTCCACAGGATACACTGAAGCTTTCTTT	CASSYSSTGYTEAFF
TRBJ2-1	once	TRBV4-2	19	TRBD2	TGTGCCAGCAGCCAGGGGACTAGCGGGAGACTGAGCTCCTACAATGAGCAGTTCTTC	CASSQGTSGRLSSYNEQFF
TRBJ1-1	NA	TRBV12-3/TRBV12-4	13	TRBD1	TGTGCCAGCAGTCCGACAGGGGGTTCTGAAGCTTTCTTT	CASSPTGGSEAFF
TRBJ1-2	NA	TRBV29-1	13	NA	TGCAGCGTTGAGAGGGCCGGGGGCTATGGCTACACCTTC	CSVERAGGYGYTF
TRBJ1-2	NA	TRBV10-3	13	NA	TGTGCCATTACCGGGACATTCGACGATGGCTACACCTTC	CAITGTFDDGYTF
TRBJ1-4	NA	TRBV7-9	14	NA	TGTGCCAGCAGCCCAGGAGCCCTGAATGAAAAACTGTTTTTT	CASSPGALNEKLFF
TRBJ2-3	few	TRBV20-1	16	NA	TGCAGTGCTAGAGATTTGGGCAGGGGCACCACAGATACGCAGTATTTT	CSARDLGRGTTDTQYF
TRBJ2-7	NA	TRBV29-1	15	NA	TGCAGCGTTTGTATCCCAAACAGTCCTACCTACGAGCAGTACTTC	CSVCIPNSPTYEQYF
TRBJ1-4	few	TRBV5-1	14	NA	TGCGCCAGCAGCAGTCGGGGCGGGAATGAAAAACTGTTTTTT	CASSSRGGNEKLFF
TRBJ2-1	NA	TRBV10-3	17	TRBD2	TGTGCCATCAGTTCGGGACTAGCGGGAGGACCTTACAATGAGCAGTTCTTC	CAISSGLAGGPYNEQFF
TRBJ2-2	NA	TRBV20-1	14	NA	TGCAGTGCTAGACCCTCGACTAGTTCCGGGGAGCTGTTTTTT	CSARPSTSSGELFF
TRBJ1-1	NA	TRBV4-2	17	TRBD1	TGTGCCAGCAGCCAAGAACAGGGGGCAGAGTGGAACACTGAAGCTTTCTTT	CASSQEQGAEWNTEAFF
TRBJ2-3	NA	TRBV12-3/TRBV12-4	14	NA	TGTGCCAGCAGTTTAGACGGGGCATCGGATACGCAGTATTTT	CASSLDGASDTQYF
TRBJ2-1	NA	TRBV6-5	13	NA	TGTGCCAGCAGTTACCTCCCTTCCAATGAGCAGTTCTTC	CASSYLPSNEQFF